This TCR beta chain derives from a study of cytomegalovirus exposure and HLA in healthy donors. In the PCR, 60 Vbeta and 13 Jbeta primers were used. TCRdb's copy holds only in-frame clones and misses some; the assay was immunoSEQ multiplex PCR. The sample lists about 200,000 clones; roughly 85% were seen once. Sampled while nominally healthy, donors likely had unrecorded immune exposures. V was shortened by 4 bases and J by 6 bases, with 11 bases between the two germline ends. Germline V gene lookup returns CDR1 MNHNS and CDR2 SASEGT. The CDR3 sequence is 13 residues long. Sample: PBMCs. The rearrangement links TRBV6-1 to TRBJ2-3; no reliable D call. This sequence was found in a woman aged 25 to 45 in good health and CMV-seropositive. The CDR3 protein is CASSVRRADTQYF. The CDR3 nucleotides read TGTGCCAGCAGTGTGCGGCGAGCGGATACGCAGTATTTT.